The next 20 T cell receptor beta chains were all read from a single sample in a study of cytomegalovirus exposure and HLA in healthy donors. PCR involved 60 Vbeta and 13 Jbeta primers. Using immunoSEQ multiplex PCR, the repertoire was profiled, and TCRdb retains in-frame clones only, with some absent. The table has 170,000 or so clones, around 84% seen once. Sequencing input: PBMCs. The source of these receptors is a man aged 18 to 30 in good health and CMV-seronegative.

The chain links TRBV28 to TRBJ2-7; 8 nucleotides agree with TRBD2. Germline values: CDR1 MDHEN, CDR2 SYDVKM. The CDR3 consists of 12 residues. V lost 10 bases and J lost 4; bases outside the gene matches: 6. The CDR3 sequence: CATGTGGYEQYF. In DNA, the CDR3 is TGTGCCACCGGAACGGGGGGGTACGAGCAGTACTTC.

Worth noting for this clone: This same CDR3 is encoded by further DNA sequences in the sample. The genes are TRBV7-2 and TRBJ1-2; D remains unclear. V lost 5 bases to trimming and J lost 11 bases, with 15 bases between them. The CDR3 is made up of 12 amino acids. Germline V gives CDR1 SGHTA, CDR2 FQGNSA. CDR3 in DNA: TGTGCCAGCAGCCCGCTCAGCGGAGGTTACACCTTC. Its protein product is CASSPLSGGYTF.

The genes are TRBV30 and TRBJ2-2; D is unclear. Germline V gives CDR1 GTSNPN, CDR2 SVGIG (reference sequence). V was shortened by 3 bases and J by 1 base, with 9 bases between the two germline ends. This CDR3 is 14 amino acids long. The CDR3 spells CAWRRLLNTGELFF. The CDR3 DNA sequence: TGTGCCTGGAGAAGACTTCTGAACACCGGGGAGCTGTTTTTT.

The chain employs TRBV28 and TRBJ2-7; D is perhaps TRBD2 (6 bases). CDR3 length: 14 residues. The germline CDR1 and CDR2 sequences are MDHEN and SYDVKM. V was cut by 5 bases and J by 1 base, with 12 bases left in between. CDR3 nucleotide sequence: TGTGCCAGCAGTCTGATAGCGGATTCCTACGAGCAGTACTTC. This codes for CASSLIADSYEQYF.

The CDR3 DNA is TGTGCCAGCCGTTCCTCCTTAGGACAGGTTGAAGCTTTCTTT. This translates into CASRSSLGQVEAFF. This chain links TRBV2 with TRBJ1-1; 7 nucleotides align to TRBD1. In germline, CDR1 is SNHLY, CDR2 FYNNEI. V lost 8 bases, J lost 7 bases, and 13 bases stayed unmatched. CDR3 length equals 14 residues.

The sample holds a few counts of this clone. V gene TRBV7-8 combines with J gene TRBJ2-5, with TRBD2 matching 13 bases. Germline trimming cut 6 bases from V and 5 bases from J; bases unmatched to any gene: 3. In germline, CDR1 is SGHVS, CDR2 FQNEAQ. The CDR3 is 14 residues long. The CDR3 nucleotides read TGTGCCAGCAGGCGGGGACTAGCGGGGGAGACCCAGTACTTC. Amino acids: CASRRGLAGETQYF.

CDR3 protein: CASSPRLAGREQYF. CDR3 in DNA: TGTGCCAGCAGTCCCAGACTAGCCGGCCGCGAGCAGTACTTC. The chain combines TRBV27 with TRBJ2-7; TRBD2 aligns across 7 bases. The CDR3 has 14 residues. The J segment lost 6 bases and the V segment lost 5 bases, leaving 10 bases of the junction unmatched. Germline CDR1 reads MNHEY; CDR2 reads SMNVEV (reference sequence).

V is TRBV6-5 and J is TRBJ2-3; 8 bases map to TRBD2. Per germline, CDR1 MNHEY and CDR2 SVGAGI. The ends lost 4 bases at V and 1 base at J; junction bases unmatched: 7. CDR3 length: 16 residues. CDR3 amino acids: CASSFLAGRGTDTQYF. The DNA of the CDR3 is TGTGCCAGCAGTTTCTTAGCGGGGAGGGGCACAGATACGCAGTATTTT.

The J gene is TRBJ1-2, the V gene TRBV5-4; D is possibly TRBD1 (5 bases). This CDR3 is 14 amino acids long. V lost 0 bases to trimming and J lost 4 bases, with 10 bases between them. The germline gives CDR1 SGHNT, CDR2 YYREEE (reference sequence). The CDR3 here is CASSLGGDLYGYTF. In nucleotides, the CDR3 is TGTGCCAGCAGCTTGGGGGGGGACCTCTATGGCTACACCTTC. Together with reference TRBV5-4 and TRBJ1-2, the CDR3 gives the full variable domain: ETGVTQSPTHLIKTRGQQVTLRCSSQSGHNTVSWYQQALGQGPQFIFQYYREEENGRGNFPPRFSGLQFPNYSSELNVNALELDDSALYLCASSLGGDLYGYTFGSGTRLTVV.

This chain connects TRBV28 to TRBJ1-2; 7 positions agree with TRBD1. Germline V gives CDR1 MDHEN, CDR2 SYDVKM. The CDR3 has 13 residues. Trimming at V came to 7 bases and at J to 6 bases, leaving 8 bases not matched to a gene. The CDR3 nucleotides read TGTGCCAGCACCACTGGACAGGCTAATGGCTACACCTTC. This translates into CASTTGQANGYTF.

The J gene is TRBJ2-7, the V gene TRBV23-1; 7 nucleotides agree with TRBD2. TRBV23-1 is recorded as an ORF, its role being uncertain. The V segment lost 10 bases and the J segment 2 bases; nucleotides outside the gene matches: 23. This CDR3 region has 18 residues. The CDR3, as DNA: TGCGCCACCCCAAATGGCAGGGCGGAGCGGGATCGCACCTACGAGCAGTACTTC. Translation gives CATPNGRAERDRTYEQYF.

This clone occurred a few times. The chain combines TRBV27 with TRBJ2-7, with TRBD1 identical over 7 bases. J lost 3 bases, V lost 3 bases, and 2 bases had no gene match. The V gene's germline CDR1 is MNHEY and CDR2 SMNVEV (reference sequence). The CDR3 consists of 13 residues. The CDR3 here is CASSFGTDYEQYF. CDR3 bases: TGTGCCAGCAGTTTCGGGACAGACTACGAGCAGTACTTC.

This clone was detected only once. Here the CDR3 reads CASSSDNEAFF. The CDR3 DNA follows: TGTGCCAGCAGCTCGGACAATGAAGCTTTCTTT. The chain is built from TRBV5-4 and TRBJ1-1; weak D call: TRBD1 (5 bases). There are 11 residues in the CDR3. Trimming removed 3 bases at V and 7 bases at J, with 7 bases between. Germline V gives CDR1 SGHNT, CDR2 YYREEE (reference sequence).

The CDR3 is CASSLVSGAAYEQYF. The CDR3 region has the DNA TGCGCCAGCAGCTTGGTGTCAGGGGCTGCCTACGAGCAGTACTTC. The chain combines TRBV5-1 with TRBJ2-7; the D gene is possibly TRBD1 (6 bases). The CDR3 covers 15 residues. Per the germline V gene, CDR1 is SGHRS and CDR2 is YFSETQ. The V end was cut by 0 bases, the J end by 2 bases, with 12 bases between.

The chain carries TRBV27 and TRBJ2-5; D gene uncertain. Germline CDR1 and CDR2: MNHEY and SMNVEV (reference sequence). The V end lost 1 base, the J end lost 5 bases, and 11 bases lay between the germline ends. The CDR3 extends over 14 amino acids. The CDR3 here is CASSLFGSSETQYF. DNA of the CDR3: TGTGCCAGCAGTTTATTTGGTAGCTCGGAGACCCAGTACTTC.

The gene calls are TRBV9 and TRBJ2-5; 7 bases match TRBD1. The germline gives CDR1 SGDLS, CDR2 YYNGEE. The V and J ends lost 4 bases and 5 bases, in that order; junction bases with no gene match: 11. The CDR3 consists of 15 residues. For the CDR3, the DNA is TGTGCCAGCAGCCCAGGGACAGCAAGAACGGAGACCCAGTACTTC. Its protein product is CASSPGTARTETQYF.

CDR3 protein: CASSIQGRNSPLHF. As DNA, the CDR3 is TGTGCCAGTAGTATACAGGGTCGAAATTCACCCCTCCACTTT. The chain uses TRBV19 and TRBJ1-6; D is perhaps TRBD1 (5 bases). V was cut by 2 bases and J by 7 bases, with 9 bases left in between. Germline lookup yields CDR1 LNHDA and CDR2 SQIVND (reference sequence). This CDR3 has 14 residues.

The genes are TRBV11-2 and TRBJ2-7; TRBD1 matches 7 bases. Per germline, CDR1 SGHAT and CDR2 FQNNGV. There are 14 residues in the CDR3. Losses at the gene ends were 3 bases for V and 4 bases for J; bases not matched to a gene: 6. The CDR3 region is CASSFGTEFYEQYF. CDR3 nucleotides: TGTGCCAGCAGCTTCGGGACAGAGTTTTACGAGCAGTACTTC.

This chain links TRBV6-5 with TRBJ1-1, with 7 bases identical to TRBD1. Per the germline V gene, CDR1 is MNHEY and CDR2 is SVGAGI. Trimming cost V 6 bases and J 4 bases; bases outside gene matches: 8. The CDR3 has 14 amino acids. CDR3 DNA sequence: TGTGCCAGCAGCCAGACAGGGATCAGCACTGAAGCTTTCTTT. Residues: CASSQTGISTEAFF.

The chain employs TRBV28 and TRBJ2-5; 9 bases line up with TRBD2. This CDR3 comprises 16 residues. V lost 4 bases to trimming and J lost 5 bases; unmatched junction nucleotides: 11. CDR1 and CDR2 from the germline V gene are MDHEN and SYDVKM. DNA for the CDR3: TGTGCCAGCAGTTCCCCCAGGGCGGGAGGGGTTGAGACCCAGTACTTC. This encodes CASSSPRAGGVETQYF. Using reference TRBV28 and TRBJ2-5 for the parts outside the CDR3, the full variable domain is DVKVTQSSRYLVKRTGEKVFLECVQDMDHENMFWYRQDPGLGLRLIYFSYDVKMKEKGDIPEGYSVSREKKERFSLILESASTNQTSMYLCASSSPRAGGVETQYFGPGTRLLVL.